Following are 22 T cell receptor beta chains from one sample sequenced in a study of blood T cell repertoires in COVID-19. Using immunoSEQ multiplex PCR, the repertoire was profiled, and TCRdb retains in-frame clones only, with some absent. This sample has 150,000 to 200,000 clones, with roughly 90% found just once. The sequenced material came from peripheral blood. These TCRs come from a man aged 60-69 years with active or convalescent COVID-19.

V gene TRBV19 combines with J gene TRBJ1-6, with no clear D. This CDR3 spans 15 amino acids. V gave up 0 bases and J gave up 5 bases, with 8 bases separating them. The germline gives CDR1 LNHDA, CDR2 SQIVND (reference sequence). The DNA for the CDR3 is TGTGCCAGTAGTATAGAACCGGGTCATAATTCACCCCTCCACTTT. Translating gives CASSIEPGHNSPLHF.

J is TRBJ2-2 and V is TRBV5-4, with a tentative D call TRBD1 (6 bases). The CDR3 loop spans 14 amino acids. The germline V gene has CDR1 SGHNT and CDR2 YYREEE (reference sequence). Trimming removed 2 bases at V and 1 base at J, with 6 bases between. CDR3 sequence (DNA): TGTGCCAGCAGCTTACAGGGGAACACCGGGGAGCTGTTTTTT. Protein: CASSLQGNTGELFF.

The chain combines TRBV3-1 (or the pseudogene TRBV3-2) with TRBJ2-5; D unclear. CDR1 and CDR2 (germline): LGHDT, YNNKEL (reference sequence). Trimming cost V 3 bases and J 2 bases, with 10 bases left between them. CDR3 length: 14 residues. CDR3 residues: CASSHPALQETQYF. CDR3 DNA: TGTGCCAGCAGCCATCCAGCGTTACAAGAGACCCAGTACTTC.

The rearrangement uses TRBV7-2 and TRBJ2-7; possible D gene TRBD2, 6 bases. The V and J ends lost 4 bases and 4 bases respectively, with 17 bases between them. The length of the CDR3 is 15 residues. Per germline, CDR1 SGHTA and CDR2 FQGNSA. DNA for the CDR3: TGTGCCAGCAGCTACCGCCGCGGGGCAAGGTACGAGCAGTACTTC. This translates into CASSYRRGARYEQYF.

V usage is TRBV5-1 and J usage is TRBJ1-6; 7 positions match TRBD1. Germline V CDR1 and CDR2: SGHRS, YFSETQ. The CDR3 is 16 amino acids. Trimming at V came to 4 bases and at J to 6 bases, leaving 10 bases not matched to a gene. CDR3 nucleotide sequence: TGCGCCAGCAGCCCTGGGGGGACAGAGTCTAATTCACCCCTCCACTTT. Protein sequence: CASSPGGTESNSPLHF.

By proportion, this clone is large. The J gene is TRBJ2-1, the V gene TRBV6-4; 7 bases align to TRBD1. This CDR3 has 15 amino acids. In germline, CDR1 is MRHNA, CDR2 SNTAGT. Trimming at V came to 4 bases and at J to 6 bases, leaving 9 bases not matched to a gene. The CDR3 reads CASSVRQGGGNEQFF. In nucleotides, the CDR3 is TGTGCCAGCAGTGTCCGACAGGGCGGTGGCAATGAGCAGTTCTTC.

The V call is TRBV19, the J call TRBJ1-6; D not certain. Germline assignment: CDR1 LNHDA and CDR2 SQIVND (reference sequence). The ends were cut back, 1 base at V and 9 bases at J, with 10 bases in the middle. CDR3 length equals 14 residues. CDR3 bases: TGTGCCAGTAGTATAGCGCAGGCTTTTTCACCCCTCCACTTT. Amino acid sequence: CASSIAQAFSPLHF.

The chain couples TRBV5-4 to TRBJ2-7; 10 bases are shared with TRBD2. The CDR3 sequence is 15 residues long. Germline values: CDR1 SGHNT, CDR2 YYREEE (reference sequence). Germline trimming cut 0 bases from V and 4 bases from J; bases unmatched to any gene: 4. DNA for the CDR3: TGTGCCAGCAGCTTGGCTAGCGGGAGAGCTTACGAGCAGTACTTC. Translated, it gives CASSLASGRAYEQYF.

In its sample, this clone was seen a few times. The V and J genes are TRBV2 and TRBJ2-3, with D unresolved. The CDR3 spans 12 residues. In germline, CDR1 is SNHLY, CDR2 FYNNEI. V lost 10 bases, J lost 4 bases, and 12 bases lay in between. The CDR3 bases are TGTGCCACCTGCACGACTCCAGATACGCAGTATTTT. The encoded protein is CATCTTPDTQYF.

This rearrangement joins TRBV9 to TRBJ2-1; 8 bases fit TRBD1. The CDR3 totals 14 residues. Germline V gene data show CDR1 as SGDLS and CDR2 as YYNGEE. After removal of 3 bases from V and 5 bases from J, the junction contained 4 bases not matched to a gene. The CDR3 sequence is CASSAQGVNNEQFF. CDR3 in DNA: TGTGCCAGCAGCGCACAGGGGGTTAACAATGAGCAGTTCTTC.

The V call is TRBV19, the J call TRBJ1-4; 7 positions match TRBD1. This CDR3 has 13 residues. The ends lost 8 bases at V and 8 bases at J; junction bases unmatched: 8. CDR1 LNHDA and CDR2 SQIVND come from the germline V gene (reference sequence). The CDR3 reads CASSDRLGEKLFF. In DNA, the CDR3 is TGTGCCAGTTCGGACAGGTTGGGGGAAAAACTGTTTTTT.

The chain combines TRBV5-6 with TRBJ1-2, with TRBD1 matching over 8 bases. The trim removed 3 bases at V and 7 bases at J, leaving 8 bases unmatched. From germline, CDR1 is SGHDT and CDR2 YYEEEE. This CDR3 comprises 14 residues. As DNA, the CDR3 is TGTGCCAGCAGCTGGGCCCAGGGGGCAGGTGGCTACACCTTC. Its translation: CASSWAQGAGGYTF. Variable domain in full (rest from reference TRBV5-6 and TRBJ1-2): DAGVTQSPTHLIKTRGQQVTLRCSPKSGHDTVSWYQQALGQGPQFIFQYYEEEERQRGNFPDRFSGHQFPNYSSELNVNALLLGDSALYLCASSWAQGAGGYTFGSGTRLTVV.

The gene calls are TRBV14 and TRBJ2-7, with 8 nucleotides matching TRBD2. V lost 10 bases to trimming and J lost 7 bases; unmatched junction nucleotides: 9. The CDR3 is 12 amino acids. Per the germline V gene, CDR1 is SGHDN and CDR2 is FVKESK. The CDR3 region is CATSVSGREQYF. DNA for the CDR3: TGTGCCACCTCCGTAAGCGGGAGAGAGCAGTACTTC.

This clone was observed once. The chain combines TRBV2 with TRBJ1-1; 9 bases agree with TRBD1. The ends lost 7 bases at V and 2 bases at J; junction bases unmatched: 5. The CDR3 spans 14 residues. Germline V gene sequence: CDR1 SNHLY, CDR2 FYNNEI. In nucleotides, the CDR3 is TGTGCCAGCACCCCACAGGGGGCTAACACTGAAGCTTTCTTT. It specifies CASTPQGANTEAFF.

The sample holds one count of this clone. This chain uses TRBV7-8 with TRBJ1-2; D is possibly TRBD1 (6 bases). The V gene lost 5 bases and the J gene lost 4 bases, with 17 bases spanning the gap. CDR1 SGHVS and CDR2 FQNEAQ come from the germline V gene. CDR3 length: 15 amino acids. CDR3 sequence: CASSPGGLTVYGYTF. CDR3 DNA: TGTGCCAGCAGCCCTGGGGGCCTGACAGTCTATGGCTACACCTTC.

CDR3: CASSQGEVWQPQHF. DNA of the CDR3: TGTGCCAGCAGCCAAGGGGAGGTTTGGCAGCCCCAGCATTTT. J is TRBJ1-5 and V is TRBV3-1 (or the pseudogene TRBV3-2); D remains unclear. V was clipped by 1 base and J by 7 bases, with 11 bases between them. CDR1 and CDR2 from the germline V gene are LGHDT and YNNKEL (reference sequence). The CDR3 extends over 14 amino acids.

The rearrangement links TRBV6-6 to TRBJ1-5; the D is unclear. Between the trimmed V and J ends, which lost 2 bases and 1 base, there was a span of 9 bases. Germline CDR1 MNHNY, CDR2 SVGAGI (reference sequence). The CDR3 consists of 15 residues. CDR3 residues: CASSYNRGSNQPQHF. For the CDR3, the DNA is TGTGCCAGCAGTTACAATCGGGGAAGCAATCAGCCCCAGCATTTT.

The chain recombines TRBV10-3 with TRBJ2-1, with 11 bases matching TRBD2. With 6 bases clipped from V and 5 bases from J, the junction kept 6 bases outside the gene matches. CDR1 is ENHRY, CDR2 SYGVKD, per germline. The CDR3 runs to 15 residues. The chain's CDR3 is CAIRGTSGYNNEQFF. The DNA of the CDR3 is TGTGCCATCAGAGGGACTAGCGGATACAACAATGAGCAGTTCTTC.

The chain links TRBV6-6 to TRBJ1-1; perhaps TRBD1 as D (5 bases). V lost 3 bases and J lost 0, with 11 bases in between. This CDR3 comprises 15 residues. From germline, CDR1 is MNHNY and CDR2 SVGAGI (reference sequence). CDR3 amino acids: CASSYGGDVNTEAFF. In DNA form, the CDR3 reads TGTGCCAGCAGTTATGGGGGGGATGTGAACACTGAAGCTTTCTTT.

The chain employs TRBV5-1 and TRBJ2-7, with D possibly being TRBD2 (5 bases). The CDR3 runs 12 residues. Germline V CDR1 and CDR2: SGHRS, YFSETQ. The germline V and J ends were trimmed by 5 bases and 3 bases, with 9 bases remaining between them. Here the CDR3 reads CASRYDYYEQYF. The CDR3 DNA sequence: TGCGCCAGCAGGTACGACTACTACGAGCAGTACTTC.

Remarks on this clone: This sample includes further DNA sequences coding for the same CDR3. V usage is TRBV2 and J usage is TRBJ1-1; TRBD1 is a possible D gene (6 bases). Germline lookup yields CDR1 SNHLY and CDR2 FYNNEI. With 0 bases removed from V and 0 bases from J, the gap between germline ends came to 8 bases. The CDR3 is 15 residues long. For the CDR3, the DNA is TGTGCCAGCAGTGAAGCGAGGGGGTTGAACACTGAAGCTTTCTTT. It codes for CASSEARGLNTEAFF.

J is TRBJ1-1 and V is TRBV5-5; TRBD1 aligns across 9 bases. CDR1 is SGHKS and CDR2 is YYEKEE in the germline V gene (reference sequence). V was clipped by 5 bases and J by 6 bases; unmatched bases: 11. CDR3 length: 15 amino acids. CDR3 DNA sequence: TGTGCCAGCAGTATGGGGGACAGGGTATGGGCTGAAGCTTTCTTT. It codes for CASSMGDRVWAEAFF.